This T cell receptor beta chain was recovered during a study of OX40 agonist ivuxolimab in advanced cancers. Study details: Mean age around 60 years, range about 23 to 80; roughly 82% male. Points from the study as a whole: There were, on average, more expanded clones in CD8+ T cells than in CD4+.

A note on this clone: The antigen is not known.

This table comes from immunoSEQ multiplex PCR, and its TCRdb copy is limited to in-frame clones, with some not included. The profile shows fewer than 30,000 clones, more than 60% of them singletons. The study sampled blood at baseline, cycle 4 day 1, and cycle 7 day 1. Here the sequenced sample was CD4+ or CD8+ T cells sorted from blood, taken in a trial of the OX40 agonist ivuxolimab. The sequence came from an adult with an advanced solid tumor such as melanoma, head and neck, liver or kidney cancer.

The CDR3: CASSLGQSKAFF. The CDR3 DNA sequence: TGTGCCAGCAGCTTGGGACAATCAAAAGCTTTCTTT. The rearrangement links TRBV7-6 to TRBJ1-1; possible D gene TRBD1, 6 bases. The length of the CDR3 is 12 residues. Between the trimmed V and J ends, which lost 3 bases and 9 bases, there was a span of 11 bases. Germline V CDR1 and CDR2: SGHVS, FNYEAQ.